Each of the 20 T cell receptor beta chains below was sequenced from the same sample in a study of blood T cell repertoires in COVID-19. TCRdb keeps only in-frame clones here, not all; method: immunoSEQ multiplex PCR. Among about 270,000 clones listed, roughly 90% were seen once. The sequenced sample consisted of peripheral blood. These receptors all stem from a man in his sixties who had recovered from COVID-19.

This chain connects TRBV9 to TRBJ1-6, with D possibly being TRBD1 (6 bases). With 3 bases removed from V and 7 bases from J, the gap between germline ends came to 11 bases. There are 14 residues in the CDR3. The germline gives CDR1 SGDLS, CDR2 YYNGEE. The CDR3 sequence is CASSESQGNSPLHF. CDR3 DNA: TGTGCCAGCAGCGAATCTCAGGGGAATTCACCCCTCCACTTT.

The chain has TRBV19 and TRBJ1-2, with unresolved D. Trimming took off 1 base at V and 6 bases at J, with 9 bases between the two ends. The germline gives CDR1 LNHDA, CDR2 SQIVND (reference sequence). This CDR3 spans 13 amino acids. This chain's CDR3 is CASSIASADGYTF. The CDR3 DNA is TGTGCCAGTAGTATAGCCTCGGCGGATGGCTACACCTTC.

The chain couples TRBV30 to TRBJ1-1, with 7 nucleotides matching TRBD1. Germline lookup yields CDR1 GTSNPN and CDR2 SVGIG (reference sequence). CDR3 size: 14 residues. V lost 4 bases, J lost 4 bases, and 9 bases stayed unmatched. This CDR3 is CAWTYHSGGTEAFF. The DNA for the CDR3 is TGTGCCTGGACCTATCACTCAGGGGGCACTGAAGCTTTCTTT. Combining the CDR3 with reference TRBV30 and TRBJ1-1 gives the whole variable domain SQTIHQWPATLVQPVGSPLSLECTVEGTSNPNLYWYRQAAGRGLQLLFYSVGIGQISSEVPQNLSASRPQDRQFILSSKKLLLSDSGFYLCAWTYHSGGTEAFFGQGTRLTVV.

The rearrangement uses TRBV6-2 or TRBV6-3 and TRBJ2-3; TRBD2 matches 11 bases. This CDR3 has 14 residues. The V and J ends lost 6 bases and 3 bases, in that order; junction bases with no gene match: 2. CDR1 is MNHEY, CDR2 SVGEGT, per germline. The CDR3 is CASRPSGGTDTQYF. DNA for the CDR3: TGTGCCAGCAGGCCTAGCGGGGGGACAGATACGCAGTATTTT.

V and J are TRBV7-9 and TRBJ2-7; 7 bases map to TRBD1. Trimming cost V 1 base and J 3 bases; bases outside gene matches: 9. CDR3 length: 16 residues. Germline V gene sequence: CDR1 SEHNR, CDR2 FQNEAQ (reference sequence). The CDR3 DNA reads as TGTGCCAGCAGCTTAGGTTTAGGGGGCTATAACTACGAGCAGTACTTC. This sequence encodes CASSLGLGGYNYEQYF.

The chain has TRBV2 and TRBJ1-6; the D gene is possibly TRBD1 (5 bases). Trimming pared 4 bases from V and 4 bases from J, leaving 5 bases between. Germline CDR1 reads SNHLY; CDR2 reads FYNNEI. The CDR3 is 13 amino acids. DNA of the CDR3: TGTGCCAGCAGTGGACAGTATAATTCACCCCTCCACTTT. As protein: CASSGQYNSPLHF. The full variable domain, with the rest looked up from reference TRBV2 and TRBJ1-6, is EPEVTQTPSHQVTQMGQEVILRCVPISNHLYFYWYRQILGQKVEFLVSFYNNEISEKSEIFDDQFSVERPDGSNFTLKIRSTKLEDSAMYFCASSGQYNSPLHFGNGTRLTVT.

This rearrangement joins TRBV11-2 to TRBJ1-1; 10 bases agree with TRBD1. CDR3 length: 15 residues. The ends lost 3 bases at V and 1 base at J; junction bases unmatched: 2. Germline V lookup: CDR1 SGHAT, CDR2 FQNNGV. Written as DNA, the CDR3 is TGTGCCAGCAGCTTCAGGACAGGGGGGAACACTGAAGCTTTCTTT. This encodes CASSFRTGGNTEAFF.

The chain has TRBV18 and TRBJ1-6; no clear D gene. This CDR3 is built from 16 residues. CDR1 and CDR2 (germline): KGHSH, LQKENI. The ends were cut back, 1 base at V and 7 bases at J, with 14 bases in the middle. The CDR3 bases are TGTGCCAGCTCACCACTCCGGGAGTCTGGGAATTCACCCCTCCACTTT. Translation gives CASSPLRESGNSPLHF.

The rearrangement links TRBV5-5 to TRBJ2-5; D call uncertain. The CDR3 runs to 14 residues. CDR1 is SGHKS, CDR2 YYEKEE, per germline (reference sequence). V shed 0 bases and J shed 5 bases, with 11 bases lying between them. The CDR3 sequence: CASSLVPIGETQYF. The CDR3 DNA sequence: TGTGCCAGCAGCTTGGTCCCGATCGGGGAGACCCAGTACTTC.

The genes are TRBV5-4 and TRBJ1-1, with D uncertain. The germline CDR1 and CDR2 sequences are SGHNT and YYREEE (reference sequence). Between the trimmed V and J ends, which lost 2 bases and 8 bases, there was a span of 10 bases. The CDR3 runs to 12 residues. This CDR3 is CASSFVASEAFF. CDR3 coding DNA: TGTGCCAGCAGCTTCGTGGCCTCGGAAGCTTTCTTT.

The chain links TRBV19 to TRBJ1-2, with a possible D match to TRBD1 (6 bases). Trimming stripped 9 bases from V and 2 bases from J, with 16 bases between. The CDR3 loop spans 14 amino acids. Germline CDR1 reads LNHDA; CDR2 reads SQIVND (reference sequence). CDR3 nucleotides: TGTGCCAGCCGTGGGGGAGGGACAAACTATGGCTACACCTTC. Amino acids: CASRGGGTNYGYTF.

About this clone: It is unclear where the CDR3 begins or ends on the DNA, so no DNA is shown, and the CDR3 is as TCRdb lists it. The genes are TRBV9 and TRBJ1-2; TRBD1, as called in the table, went unchecked against the DNA. Germline V gene data show CDR1 as SGDLS and CDR2 as YYNGEE. The CDR3 is 16 amino acids in total, end residues counted. CDR3 sequence: CASSVAPGTGASHFHF.

V gene TRBV12-3 or TRBV12-4 combines with J gene TRBJ1-2, with D maybe TRBD1 (6 bases). V lost 3 bases to trimming and J lost 4 bases, with 6 bases between them. The CDR3 length is 12 residues. The CDR3 DNA is TGTGCCAGCAGTTTCAGGGGCTATGGCTACACCTTC. Its protein product is CASSFRGYGYTF.

In its sample, this clone was seen once. V gene TRBV9 combines with J gene TRBJ1-1, with 7 bases aligning to TRBD1. CDR1 and CDR2 (germline): SGDLS, YYNGEE. V shed 0 bases and J 2 bases; nucleotides not matched to a gene: 10. The CDR3 contains 17 residues. In nucleotides, the CDR3 is TGTGCCAGCAGCGTAGATTTTAGGGGGACAGTTAACACTGAAGCTTTCTTT. As protein: CASSVDFRGTVNTEAFF.

This rearrangement joins TRBV11-1 to TRBJ2-2; a possible D gene is TRBD1 (6 bases). The CDR3 spans 15 residues. Germline CDR1 is SGHAT and CDR2 is FQDESV (reference sequence). V shed 6 bases and J shed 0 bases, with 11 bases lying between them. This chain's CDR3 is CASRIRGSNTGELFF. CDR3 nucleotides: TGTGCCAGCAGAATCAGGGGCTCGAACACCGGGGAGCTGTTTTTT.

The V and J genes are TRBV3-1 (or the pseudogene TRBV3-2) and TRBJ1-1, with TRBD1 identical over 10 bases. The CDR3 extends over 17 amino acids. V lost 4 bases and J lost 8; bases outside the gene matches: 16. Germline lookup yields CDR1 LGHDT and CDR2 YNNKEL (reference sequence). CDR3 in amino acids: CASSRGTGASPAMEAFF. CDR3 DNA: TGTGCCAGCAGCCGAGGGACAGGGGCGTCCCCCGCTATGGAAGCTTTCTTT.

This clone was seen once. The gene calls are TRBV5-1 and TRBJ2-7; weak D call: TRBD1 (5 bases). This CDR3 is built from 14 residues. The V gene's germline CDR1 is SGHRS and CDR2 YFSETQ. V was pared by 2 bases and J by 6 bases, with 15 bases between. The CDR3, as DNA: TGCGCCAGCAGCTTTGGGCAGGGTTTTGGCGAGCAGTACTTC. Encoded protein: CASSFGQGFGEQYF.

Only a few counts were recorded for this clone. The chain joins TRBV6-1 to TRBJ2-5, with 12 bases fitting TRBD2. The ends lost 2 bases at V and 2 bases at J; junction bases unmatched: 0. The CDR3 contains 15 residues. CDR1 and CDR2 (germline): MNHNS, SASEGT. CDR3 coding DNA: TGTGCCAGCAGTGAACTAGCGGGGGGGCAAGAGACCCAGTACTTC. Translating gives CASSELAGGQETQYF.

The CDR3 DNA reads TGTGCCAGGCGTACTCTAGCCAAAAACATTCAGTACTTC. It is translated as CARRTLAKNIQYF. The V and J genes are TRBV6-4 and TRBJ2-4, with D uncertain. This CDR3 spans 13 amino acids. CDR1 is MRHNA, CDR2 SNTAGT, per germline. V dropped 9 bases and J dropped 0 bases, with 9 bases sitting between them.

The rearrangement joins TRBV7-9 to TRBJ1-4, with a possible D match to TRBD1 (5 bases). Germline V gives CDR1 SEHNR, CDR2 FQNEAQ (reference sequence). V lost 3 bases to trimming and J lost 3 bases, with 11 bases between them. The CDR3 covers 15 residues. CDR3 sequence reads: CASSFGASPNEKLFF. As DNA, the CDR3 is TGTGCCAGCAGCTTTGGGGCCTCACCTAATGAAAAACTGTTTTTT.